These 6 T cell receptor beta chains originate from one sample sequenced in a study of cytomegalovirus exposure and HLA in healthy donors. Method: immunoSEQ multiplex PCR; TCRdb's copy keeps in-frame clones and lacks some. The data hold 90,000 to 150,000 clones, with around 85% observed a single time. The sample consisted of PBMCs. Receptor source: a man younger than 35 in good health and CMV-seropositive.

J is TRBJ2-2 and V is TRBV6-1; 9 bases line up with TRBD1. This CDR3 comprises 15 residues. The V gene end was trimmed by 3 bases and the J gene end by 4 bases; junction bases not matched to a gene: 3. Germline CDR1 reads MNHNS; CDR2 reads SASEGT. DNA for the CDR3: TGTGCCAGCAGTGACCGGGACAGGGCCACCGGGGAGCTGTTTTTT. It translates to CASSDRDRATGELFF.

The V call is TRBV7-2, the J call TRBJ1-6, with 9 bases identical to TRBD1. The V gene end was trimmed by 5 bases and the J gene end by 6 bases; junction bases not matched to a gene: 11. From germline, CDR1 is SGHTA and CDR2 FQGNSA. This CDR3 contains 17 residues. CDR3 nucleotide sequence: TGTGCCAGCAGCGCACAGGGGGCCCAATTTCTTAATTCACCCCTCCACTTT. This sequence encodes CASSAQGAQFLNSPLHF.

This chain links TRBV13 with TRBJ2-7; TRBD2 is a possible D gene (5 bases). From germline, CDR1 is PRHDT and CDR2 FYEKMQ (reference sequence). The CDR3 runs 12 residues. V was cut by 5 bases and J by 3 bases, with 8 bases left in between. CDR3 amino acids: CASSRGIYEQYF. The CDR3 nucleotides are TGTGCCAGCAGCCGGGGTATCTACGAGCAGTACTTC.

The chain uses TRBV27 and TRBJ1-1; tentative D call: TRBD1 (6 bases). This CDR3 region has 11 residues. Germline CDR1 is MNHEY and CDR2 is SMNVEV (reference sequence). The ends were cut back, 6 bases at V and 8 bases at J, with 10 bases in the middle. Here the CDR3 reads CASSSGTEAFF. The CDR3 region has the DNA TGTGCCAGCAGCTCCGGGACAGAAGCTTTCTTT.

The V and J genes are TRBV4-1 and TRBJ2-2; 8 bases agree with TRBD2. In germline, CDR1 is MGHRA, CDR2 YSYEKL. Losses at the gene ends were 4 bases for V and 5 bases for J; bases not matched to a gene: 12. The CDR3 has 17 residues. The DNA of the CDR3 is TGCGCCAGCAGCCGGGACGGGGGGGGCGGAGGTACCGGGGAGCTGTTTTTT. It codes for CASSRDGGGGGTGELFF.

The V gene is TRBV27, the J gene TRBJ2-1; 7 bases line up with TRBD2. Germline V gene data show CDR1 as MNHEY and CDR2 as SMNVEV (reference sequence). The CDR3 is 13 residues long. V was pared by 6 bases and J by 4 bases, with 3 bases of the junction left unmatched. The CDR3 sequence is CASRGLKYNEQFF. The CDR3 region has the DNA TGTGCCAGCAGGGGACTAAAATACAATGAGCAGTTCTTC.